The entry that follows covers one T cell receptor beta chain sequence. No antigen is known for it. The CDR3 is made up of 15 amino acids. Germline V gives CDR1 SGHTA, CDR2 FQGNSA. Trimming cost V 5 bases and J 3 bases; bases outside gene matches: 6. These data belong to a study of T cell responses to AZD1222 COVID-19 vaccine. Findings of the study overall: Rises in breadth and depth of Spike-specific TCRs came after two AZD1222 doses. Sampled repertoires all dated from after the peak T cell response.

Profiled with immunoSEQ multiplex PCR; TCRdb holds only in-frame clones, not every one. This sample has some 180,000 clones, with nearly 95% found just once. This material consisted of peripheral blood, taken 28 days after the second AZD1222 dose. The rearrangement links TRBV7-2 to TRBJ2-1, with TRBD2 matching 8 bases. This sequence was found in an adult who received the AZD1222 COVID-19 vaccine. This CDR3 is CASSLGGGNYNEQFF. In DNA form, the CDR3 reads TGTGCCAGCAGCCTCGGCGGGGGGAACTACAATGAGCAGTTCTTC. The whole variable domain, filled in from reference TRBV7-2 and TRBJ2-1, reads GAGVSQSPSNKVTEKGKDVELRCDPISGHTALYWYRQSLGQGLEFLIYFQGNSAPDKSGLPSDRFSAERTGGSVSTLTIQRTQQEDSAVYLCASSLGGGNYNEQFFGPGTRLTVL.